A single sample gave rise to the 7 T cell receptor beta chains below, sequenced in a study of regulatory T cells in long-lasting Graves disease. As to time point: persistent/refractory GD, antithyroid drugs over 5 years with positive TRAb. TCR sequences were obtained from RNA taken from PBMCs. Library construction for TCR beta used iRepertoire HTBI primers and Arm-PCR of CDR3 regions. TCRdb reprocessed the multiplex PCR reads via MiXCR and lists one record per CDR3 protein. Counted here are fewer than 450,000 distinct CDR3 sequences, 20% occurring once; the ten biggest clones make up under 25%. Sample: peripheral blood mononuclear cells (PBMCs), taken when the disease was refractory, from a patient treated with antithyroid drugs. The origin of the receptors is a female donor with Graves disease.

The chain joins TRBV5-6 to TRBJ1-1; 9 bases align to TRBD1. Germline CDR1 reads SGHDT; CDR2 reads YYEEEE. J was trimmed by 11 bases and V by 0 bases; bases with no gene match: 8. The length of the CDR3 is 14 residues. The CDR3 loop reads CASSLDQGTGRAFF. DNA for the CDR3: TGTGCCAGCAGCTTGGACCAGGGGACAGGGCGGGCTTTCTTT.

This clonotype appeared a few times. This chain uses TRBV9 with TRBJ1-1; D is uncertain. The CDR3 runs 13 residues. V lost 0 bases, J lost 4 bases, and 7 bases lay in between. Germline CDR1 SGDLS, CDR2 YYNGEE. The CDR3 reads CASSVGLSTEAFF. In nucleotides, the CDR3 is TGTGCCAGCAGCGTAGGGTTGAGCACTGAAGCTTTCTTT.

J is TRBJ2-5 and V is TRBV14; no clear D. The CDR3 spans 12 residues. Trimming removed 4 bases at V and 4 bases at J, with 7 bases between. CDR1 and CDR2 from the germline V gene are SGHDN and FVKESK. The CDR3 bases are TGTGCCAGCAGCCTCACCCCAGAGACCCAGTACTTC. This codes for CASSLTPETQYF.

The chain carries TRBV29-1 and TRBJ2-2; no clear D. Trimming left V 5 bases short and J 6 bases short, with 10 bases between. This CDR3 region has 12 residues. Germline CDR1 reads SQVTM; CDR2 reads ANQGSEA. The CDR3 region has the DNA TGCAGCGTTACCCTTCACCCCGGGGAGCTGTTTTTT. Translated: CSVTLHPGELFF.

V gene TRBV5-1 combines with J gene TRBJ2-2; 15 bases are a match to TRBD2. The J segment lost 5 bases and the V segment lost 4 bases, leaving 6 bases of the junction unmatched. Germline V gives CDR1 SGHRS, CDR2 YFSETQ. The length of the CDR3 is 17 residues. The CDR3 nucleotides read TGCGCCAGCAGCCCGGGACTAGCGGGAGGTAGTACCGGGGAGCTGTTTTTT. Translated, it gives CASSPGLAGGSTGELFF.

This clonotype was recorded at least ten times. The rearrangement uses TRBV12-3 or TRBV12-4 and TRBJ1-2; D might be TRBD1 (5 bases). The V and J ends lost 5 bases and 7 bases respectively, with 14 bases between them. CDR3 length equals 13 residues. The CDR3 sequence: CASSPFGGGGYTF. Here the CDR3 DNA reads TGTGCCAGCAGTCCCTTTGGGGGAGGTGGCTACACCTTC.

This clonotype was seen repeatedly, ten times or more. The V and J genes are TRBV7-3 and TRBJ2-5, with D perhaps matching TRBD2 (5 bases). The length of the CDR3 is 14 residues. V was cut by 5 bases and J by 1 base, with 11 bases left in between. CDR1 is SGHTA, CDR2 FQGTGA, per germline. Written as DNA, the CDR3 is TGTGCCAGCAGCCCTACGGGGAGCCAAGAGACCCAGTACTTC. Protein: CASSPTGSQETQYF.